The 20 T cell receptor beta chains reported below all come from one sample, sequenced in a study of cytotoxic CD8 clonotypes in ibrutinib-treated CLL. Libraries were prepared by immunoSEQ multiplex PCR; TCRdb keeps only in-frame clonotypes and omits some of them. Seen here are about 68,000 clones, roughly 72% observed once, and the top ten hold roughly 6%. Material: PBMCs, obtained after 12 months of ibrutinib treatment. Receptor source: a human donor with chronic lymphocytic leukemia.

V gene TRBV7-6 combines with J gene TRBJ2-2; 7 nucleotides match TRBD1. The CDR3 consists of 16 residues. CDR1 SGHVS and CDR2 FNYEAQ come from the germline V gene. V was clipped by 5 bases and J by 0 bases; unmatched bases: 6. CDR3 loop: CASSRTGPPNTGELFF. DNA for the CDR3: TGTGCCAGCAGCCGGACAGGCCCTCCGAACACCGGGGAGCTGTTTTTT.

The genes are TRBV7-9 and TRBJ1-1; D ambiguous. The length of the CDR3 is 13 residues. Germline V gives CDR1 SEHNR, CDR2 FQNEAQ (reference sequence). The ends were cut back, 1 base at V and 6 bases at J, with 9 bases in the middle. CDR3 amino acids: CASSLGRRSEAFF. The CDR3, as DNA: TGTGCCAGCAGCTTAGGTCGTCGATCTGAAGCTTTCTTT.

The rearrangement links TRBV30 to TRBJ2-7; a weak D match, TRBD2 (6 bases). The germline V gene encodes CDR1 GTSNPN and CDR2 SVGIG (reference sequence). Trimming took 1 base from V and 1 from J, leaving 14 bases between them. The length of the CDR3 is 15 residues. In nucleotides, the CDR3 is TGTGCCTGGAGTGCCCTTAGCGGTGGATCCTACGAGCAGTACTTC. It codes for CAWSALSGGSYEQYF.

V usage is TRBV6-5 and J usage is TRBJ2-3, with D perhaps being TRBD1 or TRBD2 (5 bases each). Germline lookup yields CDR1 MNHEY and CDR2 SVGAGI. V was cut by 0 bases and J by 0 bases, with 10 bases left in between. The CDR3 runs to 16 residues. The DNA of the CDR3 is TGTGCCAGCAGTTACTCGATCGGGGCGAGCACAGATACGCAGTATTTT. The encoded protein is CASSYSIGASTDTQYF.

The chain joins TRBV28 to TRBJ2-3, with D possibly being TRBD1 (5 bases). This CDR3 comprises 15 residues. The V end was cut by 8 bases, the J end by 0 bases, with 15 bases between. The germline CDR1 and CDR2 sequences are MDHEN and SYDVKM. CDR3 protein: CASRGGALSTDTQYF. For the CDR3, the DNA is TGTGCCAGCCGTGGTGGGGCGTTGAGCACAGATACGCAGTATTTT.

The V and J genes are TRBV16 and TRBJ2-7, with D unresolved. Germline CDR1 and CDR2: KGHSY and FQNENV. The V and J ends lost 1 base and 6 bases respectively, with 16 bases between them. The CDR3 is made up of 15 amino acids. The CDR3 nucleotides read TGTGCCAGCAGCCAATTGGGCGCTGGTCTCGCCGAGCAGTACTTC. This gives the protein CASSQLGAGLAEQYF. Full variable domain (remainder filled in from reference TRBV16 and TRBJ2-7): GEEVAQTPKHLVRGEGQKAKLYCAPIKGHSYVFWYQQVLKNEFKFLISFQNENVFDETGMPKERFSAKCLPNSPCSLEIQATKLEDSAVYFCASSQLGAGLAEQYFGPGTRLTVT.

The V gene is TRBV7-3, the J gene TRBJ2-3; D is possibly TRBD2 (6 bases). The length of the CDR3 is 16 residues. V lost 1 base to trimming and J lost 4 bases, with 15 bases between them. Germline loops: CDR1 SGHTA, CDR2 FQGTGA. In nucleotides, the CDR3 is TGTGCCAGCAGCTTAAGTTTAGGGTGGGGGGCAGATACGCAGTATTTT. Protein: CASSLSLGWGADTQYF.

This clone has just a few counts. J is TRBJ1-2 and V is TRBV5-1; 8 bases are shared with TRBD1. The length of the CDR3 is 17 residues. Germline-derived CDR1 and CDR2 are SGHRS and YFSETQ. V shed 0 bases and J 1 base; nucleotides not matched to a gene: 8. The CDR3 nucleotides read TGCGCCAGCAGCTTGGCGGGCGGACAGGGACTTAACTATGGCTACACCTTC. Its protein product is CASSLAGGQGLNYGYTF.

The J gene is TRBJ2-1, the V gene TRBV11-2; D perhaps matches TRBD2 (7 bases). CDR3 length: 16 residues. Deletions cut 2 bases from V and 3 bases from J, with 14 bases between. The germline V gene encodes CDR1 SGHAT and CDR2 FQNNGV. The CDR3 sequence is CASSLWGRGLYNEQFF. The CDR3 DNA follows: TGTGCCAGCAGCTTATGGGGGCGGGGGCTCTACAATGAGCAGTTCTTC.

The chain couples TRBV19 to TRBJ2-7; D is perhaps TRBD1 (6 bases). The CDR3 extends over 15 amino acids. CDR1 is LNHDA, CDR2 SQIVND, per germline (reference sequence). V gave up 3 bases and J gave up 0 bases, with 12 bases separating them. As DNA, the CDR3 is TGTGCCAGTAGTATCCAGGGGACGGGCTCCTACGAGCAGTACTTC. Translating it yields CASSIQGTGSYEQYF.

This clone came up once. The genes are TRBV18 and TRBJ1-4; D is unclear. V was clipped by 2 bases and J by 3 bases, with 13 bases between them. The CDR3 is made up of 16 amino acids. In germline, CDR1 is KGHSH, CDR2 LQKENI. The CDR3 DNA reads as TGTGCCAGCTCACCATTAACCCCCGGCCCTAATGAAAAACTGTTTTTT. It specifies CASSPLTPGPNEKLFF.

The V call is TRBV5-6, the J call TRBJ2-7; D is unclear. The germline V gene encodes CDR1 SGHDT and CDR2 YYEEEE. Between the trimmed V and J ends, which lost 2 bases and 10 bases, there was a span of 16 bases. This CDR3 comprises 13 residues. The CDR3, as DNA: TGTGCCAGCAGCTTCGTCTTTGAGAGCCAACAGTACTTC. It is translated as CASSFVFESQQYF. Complete variable domain (other parts from reference TRBV5-6 and TRBJ2-7): DAGVTQSPTHLIKTRGQQVTLRCSPKSGHDTVSWYQQALGQGPQFIFQYYEEEERQRGNFPDRFSGHQFPNYSSELNVNALLLGDSALYLCASSFVFESQQYFGPGTRLTVT.

The CDR3 sequence: CASSTYGTQSIGQFF. The CDR3 DNA follows: TGTGCCAGTAGTACCTACGGGACCCAGTCTATTGGGCAGTTCTTC. J is TRBJ2-1 and V is TRBV19; the D call may be TRBD1 or TRBD2 (5 bases each). The germline CDR1 and CDR2 sequences are LNHDA and SQIVND (reference sequence). V was trimmed by 4 bases and J by 12 bases, leaving 22 bases between them. The CDR3 runs to 15 residues.

The chain joins TRBV7-3 to TRBJ2-2; 9 nucleotides align to TRBD1. The CDR3 spans 17 residues. The J segment lost 1 base and the V segment lost 5 bases, leaving 8 bases of the junction unmatched. CDR1 is SGHTA, CDR2 FQGTGA, per germline. CDR3 nucleotides: TGTGCCAGCAGCCCCCTCACAGGGGGCTGGAACACCGGGGAGCTGTTTTTT. It codes for CASSPLTGGWNTGELFF. Using reference TRBV7-3 and TRBJ2-2 for the parts outside the CDR3, the full variable domain is GAGVSQTPSNKVTEKGKYVELRCDPISGHTALYWYRQSLGQGPEFLIYFQGTGAADDSGLPNDRFFAVRPEGSVSTLKIQRTERGDSAVYLCASSPLTGGWNTGELFFGEGSRLTVL.

There are a few counts of this clone. This chain links TRBV25-1 with TRBJ1-6, with D possibly TRBD1 on 5 matching bases. Between the trimmed V and J ends, which lost 2 bases and 6 bases, there was a span of 11 bases. The length of the CDR3 is 15 residues. Germline CDR1 MGHDK, CDR2 SYGVNS. This chain's CDR3 is CASSEGTLSNSPLHF. The DNA of the CDR3 is TGTGCCAGCAGTGAAGGGACGTTAAGTAATTCACCCCTCCACTTT.

Note on this clone: Other nucleotide sequences in the sample specify the same CDR3. The V and J genes are TRBV20-1 and TRBJ2-5, with D hard to call. V lost 1 base to trimming and J lost 5 bases, with 5 bases between them. CDR3 length: 11 residues. Germline lookup yields CDR1 DFQATT and CDR2 SNEGSKA (reference sequence). The CDR3 here is CSARVGETQYF. CDR3 DNA sequence: TGCAGTGCTAGAGTGGGTGAGACCCAGTACTTC.

This clone was seen a few times. The chain is built from TRBV6-1 and TRBJ1-2; 9 nucleotides line up with TRBD1. V lost 7 bases and J lost 4; bases outside the gene matches: 7. This CDR3 contains 14 residues. CDR1 is MNHNS, CDR2 SASEGT, per germline. The CDR3 loop reads CASTAGTGSYGYTF. CDR3 nucleotide sequence: TGTGCCAGCACCGCCGGGACAGGGTCCTATGGCTACACCTTC.

V is TRBV9 and J is TRBJ1-5; D is undetermined. Deletions cut 1 base from V and 0 bases from J, with 5 bases between. Looked up from germline, CDR1 is SGDLS and CDR2 is YYNGEE. The CDR3 covers 14 residues. DNA of the CDR3: TGTGCCAGCAGCGTATCTGGTAGCAATCAGCCCCAGCATTTT. Translating gives CASSVSGSNQPQHF.

This clone showed up just once. J is TRBJ2-7 and V is TRBV5-8, with D possibly matching TRBD1 (7 bases). In germline, CDR1 is SGHTS, CDR2 YDEGEE. This CDR3 region has 15 residues. V was clipped by 3 bases and J by 0 bases, with 13 bases between them. CDR3 amino acids: CASSSAGGLSYEQYF. The CDR3 nucleotides read TGTGCCAGCAGCTCGGCAGGGGGACTCTCCTACGAGCAGTACTTC.

The chain combines TRBV19 with TRBJ1-3, with a possible D match to TRBD1 (6 bases). CDR1 LNHDA and CDR2 SQIVND come from the germline V gene (reference sequence). Trimming pared 3 bases from V and 0 bases from J, leaving 9 bases between. The CDR3 sequence is 15 residues long. This CDR3 is CASSMDRTSGNTIYF. In nucleotides, the CDR3 is TGTGCCAGTAGTATGGACAGAACCTCTGGAAACACCATATATTTT. The complete variable domain, with remaining parts taken from reference TRBV19 and TRBJ1-3, reads DGGITQSPKYLFRKEGQNVTLSCEQNLNHDAMYWYRQDPGQGLRLIYYSQIVNDFQKGDIAEGYSVSREKKESFPLTVTSAQKNPTAFYLCASSMDRTSGNTIYFGEGSWLTVV.